This T cell receptor (beta chain) was captured by sequencing in a study of blood T cell repertoires in COVID-19. The overall study: PBMCs, B-cell-depleted T cells, or T cells were the source of the cDNA or gDNA that made up the material.

TCRdb keeps only in-frame clones here, not all; method: immunoSEQ multiplex PCR. The sample carries 200,000 to 250,000 clones, approximately 78% recorded once. The V and J ends lost 4 bases and 4 bases, in that order; junction bases with no gene match: 7. Germline CDR1 and CDR2: SGDLS and YYNGEE. This CDR3 contains 14 residues. Patients at the Seattle site were enrolled during active infection and followed longitudinally. This clone was recorded a few times. The sequenced sample was peripheral blood. This clonotype was sampled from a woman older than 75 with COVID-19, enrolled during active disease. This chain links TRBV9 with TRBJ1-2, with 7 bases that match TRBD1. The CDR3 coding sequence is TGTGCCAGCAGCATGTCCACAGGGGCCTATGGCTACACCTTC. It encodes CASSMSTGAYGYTF.